This TCR beta chain appears in the sequencing data of a study of CD8 T cells in Susac syndrome. Whole-study findings and limits: The study admitted that it had a relatively small number of individuals in its TCR sequencing and HLA analysis.

RNA amounts of roughly 0.5 to 1 ug underwent reverse transcription with random hexamers. A multiplex approach, immunoSEQ multiplex PCR, amplified TCR beta CDR3 across 54 Vbeta and 13 Jbeta. TCRdb called the immunoSEQ multiplex PCR reads again in MiXCR, with one record for every CDR3 protein. The table includes tens of thousands of distinct CDR3 sequences, around 94% detected once. The V gene's germline CDR1 is MDHEN and CDR2 SYDVKM. Trimming left V 6 bases short and J 4 bases short, with 16 bases between. The CDR3 contains 14 residues. Sequencing of TCR beta was undertaken in CD8+ and CD4+ T cells derived from blood. TEMRA cells were FACS-enriched, and CD8+ and CD4+ T cells were isolated negatively. About this clonotype: Its target is not known.

The sequencing input was CD8+ T cells from PBMCs. The V call is TRBV28, the J call TRBJ2-7; D is undetermined. This TCR came from a human donor in good health. The CDR3 protein is CASSSLPDGYEQYV. The DNA for the CDR3 is TGTGCCAGCAGCTCCCTCCCAGACGGTTACGAGCAGTACGTC.